This paragraph reports one T cell receptor (beta chain). Antigen unknown. TCRdb called the 5' RACE reads again in MiXCR, with one record for every CDR3 protein. The table lists 410,000 or so distinct CDR3 sequences, roughly a quarter of them singletons. These data come from a study of T-cell memory formation after mild COVID-19. Findings and caveats of the study: Contracting CD4+ clones sat mainly in CM and EM; CD8+ in EMRA. Researchers could not confirm that second-wave clones peaking on day 37 targeted SARS-CoV-2.

Losses at the gene ends were 5 bases for V and 4 bases for J; bases not matched to a gene: 10. The CDR3 covers 15 residues. The sequencing sample was made of PBMCs or a T cell subset sorted from them (not recorded which). This clonotype originated in an adult woman who had mild COVID-19 (a few samples of this study predate the infection). Cell type and time point are not known. V gene TRBV12-3 or TRBV12-4 combines with J gene TRBJ1-1; 7 nucleotides match TRBD1. The CDR3 coding sequence is TGTGCCAGCAGTACCCACACAGGGGTGGGCACTGAAGCTTTCTTT. It encodes CASSTHTGVGTEAFF.